These T cell receptor beta chains were read from a single sample in a study of beta chain features in type 1 diabetes. Sequencing was performed with immunoSEQ multiplex PCR; in TCRdb, only in-frame clones are kept and a portion is missing. The top ten clones hold roughly 0.94% of a sample with about 290,000 clones, 7% to 9% of them seen once. Material: central memory CD4+ T cells from blood. These receptors all come from a woman aged 18-29 years in good health. The conserved cysteine and the conserved F or W are not part of the CDR3 here. The order of the fields is J gene, D gene, V gene, CDR3 protein. A D gene is named only where the DNA matches it firmly.

J gene: TRBJ1-2
D gene: .
V gene: TRBV20-1
CDR3 protein: SASTYGYT

J gene: TRBJ2-2
D gene: .
V gene: TRBV5-1
CDR3 protein: ASSLAGETGELF

J gene: TRBJ2-1
D gene: .
V gene: TRBV25-1
CDR3 protein: ASRSSPNNEQF

J gene: TRBJ2-7
D gene: TRBD1
V gene: TRBV7-2
CDR3 protein: ASSFATGVDEQY

J gene: TRBJ2-6
D gene: .
V gene: TRBV30
CDR3 protein: AWSVGGANVLT

J gene: TRBJ2-1
D gene: .
V gene: TRBV29-1
CDR3 protein: SVFQIMGNEQF

J gene: TRBJ2-2
D gene: TRBD2
V gene: TRBV7-9
CDR3 protein: ASSHRLAGTTGELF

J gene: TRBJ2-5
D gene: .
V gene: TRBV7-3
CDR3 protein: ASSFATGGTQY

J gene: TRBJ2-1
D gene: .
V gene: TRBV25-1
CDR3 protein: ASLRGRGTGSLNEQF

J gene: TRBJ2-7
D gene: .
V gene: TRBV7-6
CDR3 protein: ASSLAAGPGQQY

J gene: TRBJ1-2
D gene: TRBD1
V gene: TRBV7-8
CDR3 protein: ASSLGDRADYGYT

J gene: TRBJ2-1
D gene: .
V gene: TRBV7-2
CDR3 protein: ASSLRPGTLRYNEQF

J gene: TRBJ2-5
D gene: TRBD1
V gene: TRBV7-2
CDR3 protein: ASSNRGSGETQY

J gene: TRBJ1-1
D gene: TRBD1
V gene: TRBV2
CDR3 protein: ASSESRGLTEAF

J gene: TRBJ1-1
D gene: .
V gene: TRBV5-1
CDR3 protein: ASGKSNTEAF

J gene: TRBJ1-6
D gene: .
V gene: TRBV6-5
CDR3 protein: ASSSLGNSPLH

J gene: TRBJ1-5
D gene: .
V gene: TRBV11-2
CDR3 protein: ASSTGGNQPQH

J gene: TRBJ2-1
D gene: .
V gene: TRBV5-6
CDR3 protein: ASSLVVGEQF

J gene: TRBJ2-1
D gene: TRBD2
V gene: TRBV19
CDR3 protein: ASSIGLAGGKLNEQF

J gene: TRBJ2-5
D gene: TRBD2
V gene: TRBV9
CDR3 protein: ASSVTTSGEETQY

J gene: TRBJ1-5
D gene: .
V gene: TRBV5-4
CDR3 protein: ASSGYGQGQPQH

J gene: TRBJ2-7
D gene: TRBD2
V gene: TRBV29-1
CDR3 protein: SVERPTSGTLYEQY

J gene: TRBJ1-2
D gene: .
V gene: TRBV2
CDR3 protein: ASSESGNYGYT

J gene: TRBJ2-3
D gene: .
V gene: TRBV28
CDR3 protein: ASRSVPTDTQY

J gene: TRBJ1-2
D gene: TRBD1
V gene: TRBV7-9
CDR3 protein: ASSTLDRGVGYT

J gene: TRBJ2-6
D gene: .
V gene: TRBV12-1
CDR3 protein: ASSEKVVLGQSRANVLT

J gene: TRBJ2-6
D gene: .
V gene: TRBV15
CDR3 protein: ATSRSSGFSGANVLT

J gene: TRBJ1-5
D gene: TRBD1
V gene: TRBV7-2
CDR3 protein: ASSWTGTSNQPQH

J gene: TRBJ2-3
D gene: .
V gene: TRBV18
CDR3 protein: ASSPDDDTQY

J gene: TRBJ2-3
D gene: TRBD2
V gene: TRBV28
CDR3 protein: ASSSPGGRSTDTQY

J gene: TRBJ1-3
D gene: .
V gene: TRBV9
CDR3 protein: ASSVIDGSTGNTIY

J gene: TRBJ1-6
D gene: .
V gene: TRBV5-4
CDR3 protein: ASSSSSTGYYSPLH

J gene: TRBJ1-2
D gene: TRBD1
V gene: TRBV5-4
CDR3 protein: ASSSGTGVLLNYGYT